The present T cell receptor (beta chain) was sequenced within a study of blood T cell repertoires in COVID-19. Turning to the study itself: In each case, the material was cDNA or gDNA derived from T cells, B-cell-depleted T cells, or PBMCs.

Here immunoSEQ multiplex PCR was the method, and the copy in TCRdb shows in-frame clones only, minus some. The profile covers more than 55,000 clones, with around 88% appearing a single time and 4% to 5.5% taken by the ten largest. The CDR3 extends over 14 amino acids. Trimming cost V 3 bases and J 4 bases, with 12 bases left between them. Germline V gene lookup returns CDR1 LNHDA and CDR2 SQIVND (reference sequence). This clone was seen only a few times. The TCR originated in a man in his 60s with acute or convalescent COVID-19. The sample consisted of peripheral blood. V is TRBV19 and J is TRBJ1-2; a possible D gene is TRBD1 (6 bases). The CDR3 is CASSMMGAPYGYTF. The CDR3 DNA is TGTGCCAGTAGTATGATGGGGGCCCCCTATGGCTACACCTTC.